The 18 T cell receptor beta chains reported below all come from one sample, sequenced in a study of neurological immune-mediated disorders. TCRdb called the 5' RACE reads again in MiXCR, with one record for every CDR3 protein. The sample contains 55,000 to 70,000 distinct CDR3 sequences, 5.2% of which appear only once. Sequenced input: PBMCs. The receptors derive from a human donor with multiple sclerosis. The donor label of this sample is uncertain.

This clonotype appeared many times. This chain connects TRBV7-8 to TRBJ2-7; D perhaps matches TRBD2 (5 bases). In germline, CDR1 is SGHVS, CDR2 FQNEAQ. V lost 5 bases and J 6 bases, leaving 17 bases between the germline ends. The CDR3 extends over 14 amino acids. Written as DNA, the CDR3 is TGTGCCAGCAGCGTGCGGGCCCCAGGAACCGAGCAGTACTTC. Its translation: CASSVRAPGTEQYF.

This clonotype was seen a few times. V usage is TRBV11-3 and J usage is TRBJ2-3, with D hard to call. The length of the CDR3 is 12 residues. The V end lost 5 bases, the J end lost 6 bases, and 9 bases lay between the germline ends. Germline-derived CDR1 and CDR2 are SGHNT and YENEEA. The CDR3 nucleotides are TGTGCCAGCAGCCAGTCGGTGGATACGCAGTATTTT. Its protein is CASSQSVDTQYF.

Many counts were recorded for this clonotype. CDR3 in DNA: TGCAGTGCTAGAGTCCGGGCTGCGAGGGACTACGAGCAGTACTTC. It codes for CSARVRAARDYEQYF. This chain joins TRBV20-1 and TRBJ2-7; D is perhaps TRBD2 (5 bases). Between the trimmed V and J ends, which lost 1 base and 3 bases, there was a span of 16 bases. CDR1 DFQATT and CDR2 SNEGSKA come from the germline V gene (reference sequence). CDR3 length equals 15 residues.

This clonotype was counted many times. The chain combines TRBV29-1 with TRBJ2-7; 10 bases are a match to TRBD1. V lost 4 bases and J lost 7; bases outside the gene matches: 4. The germline V gene encodes CDR1 SQVTM and CDR2 ANQGSEA. The CDR3 extends over 12 amino acids. For the CDR3, the DNA is TGCAGCGTTGGACAGGGGGCTATGGAGCAGTACTTC. The encoded protein is CSVGQGAMEQYF.

The V and J genes are TRBV10-2 and TRBJ2-2, with D possibly being TRBD2 (7 bases). Trimming removed 6 bases at V and 3 bases at J, with 20 bases between. The germline gives CDR1 WSHSY, CDR2 SAAADI. CDR3 length: 17 residues. DNA of the CDR3: TGCGCCAGCAGACCTTTGACAGGACGGGAGGACACCGGGGAGCTGTTTTTT. Its protein is CASRPLTGREDTGELFF.

This clonotype was seen at least ten times. The chain has TRBV5-7 and TRBJ1-5; TRBD1 might be the D (5 bases). TRBV5-7 is designated an ORF whose function remains uncertain. V lost 1 base, J lost 0 bases, and 14 bases lay in between. The CDR3 length is 17 residues. The CDR3 reads CASSLNQDTYSNQPQHF. CDR3 bases: TGTGCCAGCAGCTTGAATCAGGACACCTATAGCAATCAGCCCCAGCATTTT.

This clonotype was observed many times. V usage is TRBV5-1 and J usage is TRBJ2-1; 10 nucleotides agree with TRBD2. Germline-derived CDR1 and CDR2 are SGHRS and YFSETQ. V was clipped by 3 bases and J by 3 bases; unmatched bases: 6. The CDR3 is 16 residues long. This CDR3 reads CASSSLLAGLYNEQFF. The CDR3 nucleotides read TGCGCCAGCAGCTCCCTACTAGCGGGGCTCTACAATGAGCAGTTCTTC.

This clonotype was observed many times. CDR3 protein: CASSAGLGRDSPYGYTF. The CDR3 DNA is TGCGCCAGCAGTGCAGGATTAGGTCGGGACAGCCCCTATGGCTACACCTTC. This chain connects TRBV10-2 to TRBJ1-2, with 7 nucleotides matching TRBD1. The CDR3 extends over 17 amino acids. J lost 4 bases, V lost 4 bases, and 15 bases had no gene match. The germline V gene encodes CDR1 WSHSY and CDR2 SAAADI.

This clonotype was observed many times. The chain has TRBV5-1 and TRBJ2-5; 8 bases are shared with TRBD1. CDR1 is SGHRS and CDR2 is YFSETQ in the germline V gene. V lost 7 bases, J lost 3 bases, and 8 bases stayed unmatched. The length of the CDR3 is 14 residues. The CDR3: CASGGQGREETQYF. CDR3 DNA: TGCGCCAGCGGAGGACAGGGTCGGGAAGAGACCCAGTACTTC.

This clonotype was observed many times. This chain uses TRBV7-6 with TRBJ2-1; D is unresolved. The CDR3 contains 12 residues. V was pared by 1 base and J by 10 bases, with 8 bases between. Germline CDR1 and CDR2: SGHVS and FNYEAQ. CDR3 nucleotides: TGTGCCAGCAGCTTAGAAGTGAACGAGCAGTTCTTC. Translated: CASSLEVNEQFF.

This clonotype was recorded at least ten times. The V call is TRBV7-3, the J call TRBJ2-3; D is tentatively TRBD1 or TRBD2 (5 bases each). Germline loops: CDR1 SGHTA, CDR2 FQGTGA. V shed 2 bases and J shed 2 bases, with 17 bases lying between them. The CDR3 sequence is 17 residues long. CDR3 in DNA: TGTGCCAGCAGCTTAGCCCCCCACGGGGCGCTCACAGATACGCAGTATTTT. Translated, it gives CASSLAPHGALTDTQYF.

This clonotype occurred many times. The chain has TRBV7-9 and TRBJ2-1, with 8 bases fitting TRBD1. This CDR3 spans 13 amino acids. Germline CDR1 reads SEHNR; CDR2 reads FQNEAQ (reference sequence). Trimming cost V 3 bases and J 8 bases; bases outside gene matches: 3. CDR3 loop: CASSFPDRDEQFF. CDR3 sequence (DNA): TGTGCCAGCAGCTTTCCGGACAGGGATGAGCAGTTCTTC.

This clonotype was recorded many times. This chain joins TRBV12-3 or TRBV12-4 and TRBJ2-1; D may be TRBD2 (5 bases). The CDR3 runs to 14 residues. V was trimmed by 2 bases and J by 1 base, leaving 6 bases between them. The CDR3 DNA sequence: TGTGCCAGCAGTTTACGGGGATCCTACAATGAGCAGTTCTTC. This sequence encodes CASSLRGSYNEQFF.

The chain combines TRBV4-1 with TRBJ2-7; maybe TRBD1 (6 bases). This CDR3 has 15 amino acids. Germline CDR1 MGHRA, CDR2 YSYEKL. The ends were cut back, 3 bases at V and 2 bases at J, with 14 bases in the middle. The CDR3 here is CASSQARTAAYEQYF. The DNA of the CDR3 is TGCGCCAGCAGCCAGGCTCGGACAGCCGCCTACGAGCAGTACTTC.

This clonotype has ten or more counts. DNA of the CDR3: TGCGCCAGCAGCTCGGGACTAGCGGGGGATGAGCAGTTCTTC. It yields the protein CASSSGLAGDEQFF. This chain connects TRBV5-1 to TRBJ2-1; 14 positions agree with TRBD2. Germline V lookup: CDR1 SGHRS, CDR2 YFSETQ. The length of the CDR3 is 14 residues. V gave up 3 bases and J gave up 8 bases; unmatched junction bases: 1.

This clonotype has just a few counts. The rearrangement joins TRBV7-6 to TRBJ2-6, with a weak D call TRBD1 (6 bases). Germline-derived CDR1 and CDR2 are SGHVS and FNYEAQ. The ends were cut back, 4 bases at V and 0 bases at J, with 22 bases in the middle. The CDR3 consists of 20 residues. The CDR3 reads CASSSPRRTERFSGANVLTF. The CDR3 DNA sequence: TGTGCCAGCAGCTCCCCGAGAAGGACAGAGCGTTTCTCTGGGGCCAACGTCCTGACTTTC. Full variable domain (outside the CDR3, taken from reference TRBV7-6 and TRBJ2-6): GAGVSQSPRYKVTKRGQDVALRCDPISGHVSLYWYRQALGQGPEFLTYFNYEAQQDKSGLPNDRFSAERPEGSISTLTIQRTEQRDSAMYRCASSSPRRTERFSGANVLTFGAGSRLTVL.

This clonotype has a count of ten or more. V usage is TRBV14 and J usage is TRBJ1-1; 7 positions agree with TRBD1. V lost 4 bases, J lost 3 bases, and 2 bases stayed unmatched. CDR1 SGHDN and CDR2 FVKESK come from the germline V gene. The CDR3 is made up of 13 amino acids. The CDR3 nucleotides are TGTGCCAGCAGCCCGCAGGGGGACACTGAAGCTTTCTTT. This sequence encodes CASSPQGDTEAFF.

The sample holds many counts of this clonotype. The chain couples TRBV3-1 to TRBJ2-3; TRBD2 matches 10 bases. The V segment lost 0 bases and the J segment 6 bases; nucleotides outside the gene matches: 6. Germline V gene data show CDR1 as LGHDT and CDR2 as YNNKEL (reference sequence). The CDR3 is made up of 16 amino acids. CDR3 sequence: CASSQDRASGGDTQYF. The CDR3 DNA sequence: TGTGCCAGCAGCCAAGATAGGGCTAGCGGGGGTGATACGCAGTATTTT.